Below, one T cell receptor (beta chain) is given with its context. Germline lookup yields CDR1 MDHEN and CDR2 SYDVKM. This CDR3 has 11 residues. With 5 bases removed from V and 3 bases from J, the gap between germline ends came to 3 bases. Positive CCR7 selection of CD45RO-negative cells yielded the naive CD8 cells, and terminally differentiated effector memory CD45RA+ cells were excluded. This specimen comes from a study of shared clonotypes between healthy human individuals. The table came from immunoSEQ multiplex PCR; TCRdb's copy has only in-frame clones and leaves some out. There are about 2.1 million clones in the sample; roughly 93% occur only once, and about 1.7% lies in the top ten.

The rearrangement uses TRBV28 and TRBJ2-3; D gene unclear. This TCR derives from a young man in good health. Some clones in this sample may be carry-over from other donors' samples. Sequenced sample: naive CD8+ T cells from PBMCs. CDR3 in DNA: TGTGCCAGCAGTATAACAGATACGCAGTATTTT. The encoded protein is CASSITDTQYF.